This T cell receptor beta chain was observed in a study of blood T cell repertoires in COVID-19. Only in-frame clones appear in the TCRdb table, and some are missing; sequencing was by immunoSEQ multiplex PCR. Of some 380,000 clones in the sample, about 87% were seen once. CDR1 and CDR2 from the germline V gene are LGHNA and YNFKEQ. The CDR3 contains 14 residues. The ends were cut back, 0 bases at V and 1 base at J, with 6 bases in the middle. The gene calls are TRBV4-2 and TRBJ1-1; D uncertain. The sequence derives from a man aged 25-45 years who had recovered from COVID-19. The material sequenced was PBMCs or T cells enriched from blood (not recorded which). The CDR3 loop reads CASSQDPGNTEAFF. CDR3 nucleotides: TGTGCCAGCAGCCAAGACCCAGGGAACACTGAAGCTTTCTTT.